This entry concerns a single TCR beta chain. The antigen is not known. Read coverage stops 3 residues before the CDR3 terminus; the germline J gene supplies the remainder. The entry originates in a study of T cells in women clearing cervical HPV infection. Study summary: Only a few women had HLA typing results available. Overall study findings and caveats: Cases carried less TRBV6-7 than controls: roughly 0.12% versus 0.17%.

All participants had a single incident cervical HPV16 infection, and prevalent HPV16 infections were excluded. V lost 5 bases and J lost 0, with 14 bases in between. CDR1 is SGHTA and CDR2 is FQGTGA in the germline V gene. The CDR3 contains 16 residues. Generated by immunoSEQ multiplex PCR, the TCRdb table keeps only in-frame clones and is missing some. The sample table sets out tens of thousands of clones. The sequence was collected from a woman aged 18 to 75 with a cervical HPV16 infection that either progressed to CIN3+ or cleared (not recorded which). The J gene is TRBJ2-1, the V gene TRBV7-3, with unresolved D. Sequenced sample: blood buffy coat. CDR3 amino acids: CASSSHSGSSYNEQFF. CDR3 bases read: TGTGCCAGCAGCAGTCACTCGGGTAGCTCCTACAATGAG.